This TCR beta chain was captured by sequencing in a study of OX40 agonist ivuxolimab in advanced cancers. Study details: Enrolled patients in dose escalation had cancers that were hepatocellular carcinoma, melanoma, renal cell or head and neck cancer.

The CDR3 covers 16 residues. Trimming pared 4 bases from V and 4 bases from J, leaving 16 bases between. Germline values: CDR1 SEHNR, CDR2 FQNEAQ (reference sequence). The method was immunoSEQ multiplex PCR; TCRdb's version includes in-frame clones alone and lacks a portion of them. The sample yields about 52,000 clones, about nine tenths seen once. V usage is TRBV7-9 and J usage is TRBJ1-4, with D possibly matching TRBD1 (6 bases). This receptor was identified in an adult with an advanced solid tumor such as melanoma, head and neck, liver or kidney cancer. Sequencing used CD4+ or CD8+ T cells sorted from blood, obtained in a trial of the OX40 agonist ivuxolimab. CDR3 nucleotide sequence: TGTGCCAGCAGCTCGACGGAGACAGGTCTTAATGAAAAACTGTTTTTT. Its protein product is CASSSTETGLNEKLFF.